The sequence of this T cell receptor (beta chain) was determined in a study of early T cells in non-severe SARS-CoV-2 infection. Overall study: Chains from this unsorted whole-blood bulk RNA could not be paired.

TCRdb itself ran the 5' RACE reads through MiXCR, one entry per CDR3 protein. The table lists roughly 120,000 distinct CDR3 sequences, around 12% of them singletons, with approximately 4% in the top ten. Trimming stripped 0 bases from V and 2 bases from J, with 9 bases between. CDR3 size: 14 residues. CDR1 is SGHRS, CDR2 YFSETQ, per germline. The chain carries TRBV5-1 and TRBJ2-7; D might be TRBD1 (6 bases). The sequence was collected from an adult who was a healthcare worker with PCR-confirmed SARS-CoV-2 infection or an uninfected control (not recorded which). The sequencing used whole blood, collected at baseline. The CDR3 DNA is TGCGCCAGCAGCTTGGGGGGGCTGGCCTACGAGCAGTACTTC. Protein product: CASSLGGLAYEQYF.